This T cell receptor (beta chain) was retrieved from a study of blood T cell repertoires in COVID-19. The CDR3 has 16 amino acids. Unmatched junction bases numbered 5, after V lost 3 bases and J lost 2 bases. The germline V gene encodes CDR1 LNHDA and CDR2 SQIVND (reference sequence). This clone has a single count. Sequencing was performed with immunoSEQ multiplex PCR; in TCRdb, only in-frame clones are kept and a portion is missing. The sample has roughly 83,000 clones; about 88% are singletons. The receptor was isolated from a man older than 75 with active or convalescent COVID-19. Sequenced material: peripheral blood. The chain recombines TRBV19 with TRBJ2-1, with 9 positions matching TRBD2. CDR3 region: CASSMDSGSPYNEQFF. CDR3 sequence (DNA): TGTGCCAGTAGTATGGATAGCGGGAGTCCCTACAATGAGCAGTTCTTC.